The clone carrying this TCR beta chain was seen more than once but under ten times. Its matching antigen is unknown. The sample comes from a study of cytomegalovirus exposure and HLA in healthy donors. Study overall: HLA-typed donors contributed around 82 million unique TCRs, which were held in an early data release.

The V end lost 5 bases, the J end lost 5 bases, and 13 bases lay between the germline ends. The CDR3 has 14 residues. Germline CDR1 is MNHNS and CDR2 is SASEGT. The study's findings and limits: Later on, a genetic analysis was performed. It linked a missense variant in DCLRE1C with V- and J-gene trimming of TCR beta. Researchers reported in a later analysis that common viral pathogens appeared linked to several top clusters.

The study ran its PCR with 60 Vbeta and 13 Jbeta primers. Libraries were prepared by immunoSEQ multiplex PCR; TCRdb keeps only in-frame clonotypes and omits some of them. Of roughly 110,000 clones in the sample, around 78% are singletons; the top ten hold 7.8%. The gene calls are TRBV6-1 and TRBJ1-5; D is unclear. The receptor was isolated from a man aged 25 to 40 in good health and CMV-seronegative. Sequenced sample: PBMCs. The CDR3 region is CASSPNSPHQPQHF. DNA for the CDR3: TGTGCCAGCAGTCCGAACAGCCCCCATCAGCCCCAGCATTTT.